The T cell receptor beta chain under discussion was sequenced for a study of regulatory T cells in long-lasting Graves disease. The TCR beta library used iRepertoire HTBI primers with Arm-PCR amplification of CDR3. TCRdb re-analysed the multiplex PCR reads in MiXCR, keeping a single row per CDR3 protein. The data contain about 220,000 distinct CDR3 sequences, 15% to 20% of them singletons. Time point reported: newly diagnosed GD, antithyroid drugs for less than 3 months. Extracted RNA from PBMCs served as the source of the TCR library. The sample holds many counts of this clonotype. The same data also contributed to another study, on T cells in Graves' hyperthyroidism and ophthalmopathy.

The material was peripheral blood mononuclear cells (PBMCs), obtained at new diagnosis, from a patient treated with antithyroid drugs. This clonotype was sampled from a woman in her twenties or thirties with Graves disease.

Here the CDR3 DNA reads TGTGCCAGCAGCCATAATTTCAGAGGGGATCGAGGCTACACCTTC. It codes for CASSHNFRGDRGYTF. This chain uses TRBV3-1 with TRBJ1-2; perhaps TRBD1 as D (5 bases). CDR1 and CDR2 from the germline V gene are LGHDT and YNNKEL (reference sequence). V was shortened by 3 bases and J by 8 bases, with 19 bases between the two germline ends. There are 15 residues in the CDR3.